A single sample gave rise to the 23 T cell receptor beta chains below, sequenced in a study of regulatory T cells in long-lasting Graves disease. Time point noted: persistent/refractory GD, antithyroid drugs over 5 years with positive TRAb. There was RNA extracted from PBMCs, and the TCR library was made from it. Investigators prepared the TCR beta libraries by applying iRepertoire HTBI primers and Arm-PCR of CDR3 regions. One entry per CDR3 protein, called by TCRdb with MiXCR from the multiplex PCR reads. The repertoire holds 350,000 to 500,000 distinct CDR3 sequences, with 20% to 25% as singletons. Sequenced here: peripheral blood mononuclear cells (PBMCs), sampled when the disease was refractory, from a patient treated with antithyroid drugs. The receptors derive from a female donor with Graves disease.

V and J are TRBV10-2 and TRBJ2-3; 8 bases are shared with TRBD2. After removal of 6 bases from V and 4 bases from J, the junction contained 9 bases not matched to a gene. This CDR3 comprises 15 residues. The germline V gene encodes CDR1 WSHSY and CDR2 SAAADI. The CDR3 here is CASRRLAMGADTQYF. CDR3 nucleotide sequence: TGCGCCAGCAGGAGACTAGCGATGGGAGCAGATACGCAGTATTTT.

This clonotype was seen ten or more times. V is TRBV28 and J is TRBJ2-7; 9 bases fit TRBD1. This CDR3 is built from 15 residues. Germline CDR1 and CDR2: MDHEN and SYDVKM. V lost 7 bases and J lost 3; bases outside the gene matches: 10. The CDR3 DNA sequence: TGTGCCAGCACCCTGGGACAGGGAAGGCGCTACGAGCAGTACTTC. Its translation: CASTLGQGRRYEQYF.

Ten or more counts support this clonotype. V is TRBV3-1 and J is TRBJ2-7; TRBD2 agrees at 11 bases. The CDR3 length is 15 residues. J lost 2 bases, V lost 5 bases, and 5 bases had no gene match. CDR1 LGHDT and CDR2 YNNKEL come from the germline V gene (reference sequence). The CDR3 is CASSGTSGSAYEQYF. The CDR3 coding sequence is TGTGCCAGCAGCGGAACTAGCGGGAGCGCCTACGAGCAGTACTTC.

This clonotype was observed a handful of times. V usage is TRBV19 and J usage is TRBJ1-1; D is undetermined. The CDR3 is made up of 14 amino acids. V was trimmed by 1 base and J by 0 bases, leaving 6 bases between them. The germline gives CDR1 LNHDA, CDR2 SQIVND (reference sequence). For the CDR3, the DNA is TGTGCCAGTAGTATAGGTAGAGTGAACACTGAAGCTTTCTTT. This gives the protein CASSIGRVNTEAFF.

In DNA, the CDR3 is TGCAGTGCTAGAGTTCAGAGCAATCAGCCCCAGCATTTT. Translating gives CSARVQSNQPQHF. The V gene is TRBV20-1, the J gene TRBJ1-5; D is uncertain. The CDR3 spans 13 residues. Looked up from germline, CDR1 is DFQATT and CDR2 is SNEGSKA (reference sequence). V lost 1 base and J lost 1, with 5 bases in between.

V gene TRBV13 combines with J gene TRBJ2-7; D not resolved. Between the trimmed V and J ends, which lost 7 bases and 5 bases, there was a span of 24 bases. The CDR3 covers 16 residues. CDR1 PRHDT and CDR2 FYEKMQ come from the germline V gene (reference sequence). CDR3 sequence reads: CASTNRSVVGRHEQYF. CDR3 in DNA: TGTGCCAGCACCAATCGCTCGGTGGTGGGCCGGCACGAGCAGTACTTC.

The sample holds a few counts of this clonotype. The chain joins TRBV4-1 to TRBJ1-6; D remains ambiguous. The CDR3 spans 14 residues. CDR1 and CDR2 from the germline V gene are MGHRA and YSYEKL. Trimming removed 0 bases from V and 7 bases from J, with 7 bases in between. CDR3: CASSQDVANSPLHF. CDR3 coding DNA: TGCGCCAGCAGCCAAGATGTAGCCAATTCACCCCTCCACTTT.

The sample holds many counts of this clonotype. V is TRBV29-1 and J is TRBJ2-7; the match to TRBD1 covers 8 bases. Germline loops: CDR1 SQVTM, CDR2 ANQGSEA. The CDR3 has 13 amino acids. V dropped 4 bases and J dropped 6; count of bases not matched to a gene: 8. The CDR3 reads CSVGTGGGGEQYF. The CDR3 nucleotides are TGCAGCGTTGGAACAGGGGGAGGAGGCGAGCAGTACTTC.

V gene TRBV5-8 combines with J gene TRBJ1-5; TRBD1 matches 9 bases. Germline CDR1 and CDR2: SGHTS and YDEGEE. Trimming removed 0 bases from V and 1 base from J; junction bases left unmatched: 8. The CDR3 runs to 18 residues. In DNA, the CDR3 is TGTGCCAGCAGCTTGGTCCTAGGACAGGGGATGAGCAATCAGCCCCAGCATTTT. Translation: CASSLVLGQGMSNQPQHF.

This chain connects TRBV6-1 to TRBJ1-5; the D is unclear. The length of the CDR3 is 18 residues. V lost 6 bases and J lost 1, with 22 bases in between. Germline CDR1 MNHNS, CDR2 SASEGT. Written as DNA, the CDR3 is TGTGCCAGCAGAACCCAACGACAAGCAAGGGCGAGCAATCAGCCCCAGCATTTT. It translates to CASRTQRQARASNQPQHF.

The V gene is TRBV15, the J gene TRBJ2-5; TRBD2 matches at 7 bases. Germline CDR1 reads LNHNV; CDR2 reads YYDKDF (reference sequence). The V gene end was trimmed by 3 bases and the J gene end by 5 bases; junction bases not matched to a gene: 6. This CDR3 is built from 14 residues. The CDR3 coding sequence is TGTGCCACCAGCAGGGGGAGGGGAGGGGAGACCCAGTACTTC. It is translated as CATSRGRGGETQYF.

This clonotype has ten or more counts. The chain joins TRBV2 to TRBJ2-7, with D possibly TRBD1 on 6 matching bases. This CDR3 region has 15 residues. Germline CDR1 SNHLY, CDR2 FYNNEI. V was cut by 0 bases and J by 1 base, with 10 bases left in between. In DNA, the CDR3 is TGTGCCAGCAGTGAAGCGCCTCAGGGGTCCTACGAGCAGTACTTC. Protein: CASSEAPQGSYEQYF.

The rearrangement joins TRBV7-9 to TRBJ1-4; TRBD1 is a possible D gene (6 bases). Trimming stripped 4 bases from V and 6 bases from J, with 15 bases between. Germline values: CDR1 SEHNR, CDR2 FQNEAQ (reference sequence). The CDR3 length is 15 residues. CDR3 nucleotides: TGTGCCAGCAGCTCCGGGGGCCCCTATGATGAAAAACTGTTTTTT. This gives the protein CASSSGGPYDEKLFF. Combining the CDR3 with reference TRBV7-9 and TRBJ1-4 gives the whole variable domain DTGVSQNPRHKITKRGQNVTFRCDPISEHNRLYWYRQTLGQGPEFLTYFQNEAQLEKSRLLSDRFSAERPKGSFSTLEIQRTEQGDSAMYLCASSSGGPYDEKLFFGSGTQLSVL.

J is TRBJ1-1 and V is TRBV19; tentatively, D is TRBD1 (6 bases). Germline loops: CDR1 LNHDA, CDR2 SQIVND (reference sequence). CDR3 size: 15 residues. The germline V and J ends were trimmed by 5 bases and 0 bases, with 13 bases remaining between them. The CDR3 reads CASSSPGHLNTEAFF. CDR3 DNA sequence: TGTGCCAGTAGTTCACCGGGACACTTGAACACTGAAGCTTTCTTT.

The V gene is TRBV10-3, the J gene TRBJ1-5, with 10 positions matching TRBD1. CDR3 length equals 14 residues. The ends lost 8 bases at V and 1 base at J; junction bases unmatched: 2. CDR1 is ENHRY, CDR2 SYGVKD, per germline. The CDR3 loop is CAIGTGVSNQPQHF. The CDR3, as DNA: TGTGCCATCGGGACAGGGGTGAGCAATCAGCCCCAGCATTTT.

This clonotype showed up just a few times. The J gene is TRBJ1-4, the V gene TRBV9; a possible D gene is TRBD1 (5 bases). The germline gives CDR1 SGDLS, CDR2 YYNGEE. This CDR3 is built from 16 residues. V lost 3 bases, J lost 0 bases, and 12 bases lay in between. CDR3 coding DNA: TGTGCCAGCAGCGCGGGAACCAGGGCAACTAATGAAAAACTGTTTTTT. It codes for CASSAGTRATNEKLFF.

This clonotype was seen many times. The rearrangement links TRBV20-1 to TRBJ1-1, with D perhaps matching TRBD1 (6 bases). Trimming shortened V by 0 bases and J by 1 base, and 15 bases separated the two germline ends. There are 16 residues in the CDR3. Germline assignment: CDR1 DFQATT and CDR2 SNEGSKA (reference sequence). As DNA, the CDR3 is TGCAGTGCTAGAGATTTCCTGGCAGGGGAGAACACTGAAGCTTTCTTT. Protein: CSARDFLAGENTEAFF.

The chain employs TRBV20-1 and TRBJ2-5, with TRBD1 as a possible D gene (5 bases). V dropped 2 bases and J dropped 6 bases, with 22 bases sitting between them. The CDR3 length is 16 residues. The germline V gene encodes CDR1 DFQATT and CDR2 SNEGSKA (reference sequence). The CDR3 DNA follows: TGCAGTGCTAGACCCCGACCGAAGAGACAGCTCAAGACCCAGTACTTC. Protein: CSARPRPKRQLKTQYF.

This clonotype was detected ten times or more. This chain uses TRBV11-2 with TRBJ2-5; perhaps TRBD1 as D (5 bases). Trimming removed 5 bases at V and 7 bases at J, with 14 bases between. The CDR3 spans 13 residues. The V gene's germline CDR1 is SGHAT and CDR2 FQNNGV. The CDR3 DNA reads as TGTGCCAGCAGCGTCGTTGAAAGGGGGACCCAGTACTTC. Protein sequence: CASSVVERGTQYF.

This clonotype was counted at least ten times. J is TRBJ2-7 and V is TRBV5-1; possibly TRBD1 for D (5 bases). The CDR3 is made up of 12 amino acids. Looked up from germline, CDR1 is SGHRS and CDR2 is YFSETQ. V lost 4 bases and J 5 bases, leaving 10 bases between the germline ends. The CDR3 coding sequence is TGCGCCAGCAGCGGAGACAGCGACGAGCAGTACTTC. It codes for CASSGDSDEQYF.

At least ten counts were recorded for this clonotype. The chain has TRBV7-9 and TRBJ1-1, with D unresolved. The germline gives CDR1 SEHNR, CDR2 FQNEAQ (reference sequence). V lost 3 bases to trimming and J lost 3 bases, with 8 bases between them. There are 13 residues in the CDR3. In DNA, the CDR3 is TGTGCCAGCAGCTTGGTTGTGGACACTGAAGCTTTCTTT. It is translated as CASSLVVDTEAFF.

V and J are TRBV15 and TRBJ2-7; perhaps TRBD1 as D (5 bases). The V end lost 3 bases, the J end lost 3 bases, and 15 bases lay between the germline ends. This CDR3 comprises 15 residues. Germline V gene lookup returns CDR1 LNHNV and CDR2 YYDKDF (reference sequence). The CDR3 region has the DNA TGTGCCACCAGCAGGGACCCAGGGATAGTCTACGAGCAGTACTTC. This translates into CATSRDPGIVYEQYF.

The rearrangement uses TRBV5-4 and TRBJ2-5; maybe TRBD1 (6 bases). Trimming shortened V by 6 bases and J by 3 bases, and 18 bases separated the two germline ends. Per germline, CDR1 SGHNT and CDR2 YYREEE (reference sequence). The CDR3 is 15 amino acids. The CDR3 coding sequence is TGTGCCAGCACCCCCGGGACAAGCCTTAAAGAGACCCAGTACTTC. Amino acid sequence: CASTPGTSLKETQYF.